These 3 T cell receptor beta chains came from one sample sequenced in a study of T cell changes during pregnancy in multiple sclerosis. Method: immunoSEQ multiplex PCR; TCRdb's copy keeps in-frame clones and lacks some. The profile shows some 80,000 clones, 92% of them singletons. This sample comprised peripheral blood, obtained before pregnancy. The receptor source for this set is a female donor with multiple sclerosis, enrolled in a pregnancy study.

The gene calls are TRBV7-6 and TRBJ2-1, with 8 bases fitting TRBD2. The CDR3 has 15 residues. V was pared by 2 bases and J by 5 bases, with 5 bases of the junction left unmatched. Germline values: CDR1 SGHVS, CDR2 FNYEAQ. In DNA, the CDR3 is TGTGCCAGCAGCTTATCAAGCGGGGGAGACAATGAGCAGTTCTTC. It translates to CASSLSSGGDNEQFF.

The chain links TRBV29-1 to TRBJ1-5; D not certain. Germline V CDR1 and CDR2: SQVTM, ANQGSEA. Trimming removed 4 bases at V and 3 bases at J, with 7 bases between. The CDR3 is made up of 12 amino acids. This chain's CDR3 is CSVGGLNQPQHF. The CDR3 nucleotides read TGCAGCGTTGGAGGGCTCAATCAGCCCCAGCATTTT.

The chain links TRBV19 to TRBJ2-1, with 12 bases lining up with TRBD2. Germline assignment: CDR1 LNHDA and CDR2 SQIVND (reference sequence). J lost 9 bases, V lost 5 bases, and 14 bases had no gene match. The CDR3 consists of 17 residues. CDR3 nucleotide sequence: TGTGCCAGTAGTCCCCCCTCGCTAGCGGGGGGGCCTTTTGAGCAGTTCTTC. This encodes CASSPPSLAGGPFEQFF.